This TCR beta chain was retrieved from a study of blood T cell repertoires in COVID-19. Study background: From T cells, B-cell-depleted T cells, or PBMCs came the material, which was cDNA or gDNA.

This CDR3 spans 15 amino acids. Germline trimming cut 1 base from V and 6 bases from J; bases unmatched to any gene: 6. The germline CDR1 and CDR2 sequences are SGHVS and FNYEAQ. Per the study methods: Reference gene primer amplification gave nucleated cell count estimates. Data came from immunoSEQ multiplex PCR; TCRdb stores just in-frame clones and leaves some out. That table is the source of V, J and clone size, and D and trimming were worked out from the DNA. The sample lists about 260,000 clones, 84% occurring once. The gene calls are TRBV7-6 and TRBJ2-3; 8 bases are shared with TRBD1. The source of this sequence is a woman in her thirties or forties who had recovered from COVID-19. Sequences were obtained from peripheral blood. The CDR3 nucleotides read TGTGCCAGCAGCTTAGGGGACTGGACAGGGGATACGCAGTATTTT. Its translation: CASSLGDWTGDTQYF.